This T cell receptor beta chain was recovered during a study of post-analysis software for immune sequencing data. Notes on the study in general: Controls significantly exceeded multiple sclerosis patients in normalized Chao1 diversity.

This clonotype was counted between two and nine times. Antigen specificity is unknown. Every TCR beta cDNA library bore unique molecular identifiers. TCRdb reanalysed the PCR reads using MiXCR and keeps one entry per CDR3 protein. The table records about 200,000 distinct CDR3 sequences, about 30% of them present only once. The sequence came from a girl aged 2-17 years with multiple sclerosis. Sequenced: blood.

The CDR3 sequence is CASSTPSGDGNEQFF. CDR3 coding DNA: TGTGCCAGCAGCACGCCCTCCGGGGATGGCAATGAGCAGTTCTTC. The V and J genes are TRBV7-9 and TRBJ2-1, with TRBD2 as a possible D gene (5 bases). Trimming pared 5 bases from V and 6 bases from J, leaving 17 bases between. Per the germline V gene, CDR1 is SEHNR and CDR2 is FQNEAQ (reference sequence). This CDR3 has 15 residues. The full variable domain, in which reference TRBV7-9 and TRBJ2-1 provide the parts outside the CDR3, is DTGVSQNPRHKITKRGQNVTFRCDPISEHNRLYWYRQTLGQGPEFLTYFQNEAQLEKSRLLSDRFSAERPKGSFSTLEIQRTEQGDSAMYLCASSTPSGDGNEQFFGPGTRLTVL.